This T cell receptor beta chain was observed in a study of metastatic and nonmetastatic thyroid tumors (dated by TCRdb to the early 2020s). Describing the broader study: Repertoires from peripheral blood and from tumor or nodule tissue samples of malignant and benign thyroid patients were compared.

Study-wide conclusions, independent of this receptor: TCR beta diversity was reported as significantly higher in malignant tumors than in benign nodules, in both blood and tumor samples.

The germline V gene (reference sequence) provides CDR1 LGHDT and CDR2 YNNKEL. Taken from cysteine to phenylalanine, the CDR3 has 14 residues. The sequence is cut down to CDR3 DNA, 42 bases in frame from base 1. V and J are truncated by 1 base and 11 bases respectively, leaving an intervening sequence of 12 bases. No treatment had been received by any patient before thyroid surgery. The study retrospectively analysed patient clinical samples collected from the early 2010s to the late 2010s using T-cell receptor beta sequencing. The library was built by means of PCR. The sample was run on an Illumina HiSeq 4000. High-throughput sequencing was used to profile the CDR3 region of the TCR beta-chain in every patient. Under the source paper's analysis protocol: A classifier to discriminate distant-metastatic papillary thyroid cancer patients was built from CDR3 differences across clinicopathological groups. To measure repertoire diversity the researchers used the Shannon index, while the Morisita-Horn index served to gauge how similar the tumor and blood repertoires were. The public reads were run again by TCRdb, first through fastp at Q25 and then through MiXCR, and only productive beta chains were kept. The V and J calls shown here were made by TCRdb, not taken from the authors' results. The sample table lists around 41,000 clones, roughly 14% of them with a count of one. Of the sample, 8% to 9.5% falls within the top ten clones.

The table lists this clone with many counts. The target of this receptor is not known. Per-nucleotide qualities are absent, and no much larger clonotype sits a single base away. The receptor's source is a female donor with papillary thyroid cancer or a benign thyroid nodule (not recorded which). Some clones in this sample may be carry-over from other donors' samples. The sample comprised blood. In this chain, TRBV3-1 is recombined with TRBJ1-6; the D gene is not confidently resolved. The CDR3 loop reads CASSQGETTTPLHF. The DNA is TGTGCCAGCAGCCAAGGGGAAACGACGACACCCCTCCACTTT.